These 29 T cell receptor beta chains were sequenced from one sample in a study of cytomegalovirus exposure and HLA in healthy donors. Only in-frame clones appear in the TCRdb table, and some are missing; sequencing was by immunoSEQ multiplex PCR. The sample records about 140,000 clones, just over 90% being singletons. The sample was PBMCs. The receptors originated from a man in his late teens or twenties in good health and CMV-seronegative.

The count of this clone is one. The chain employs TRBV4-2 and TRBJ2-5; 10 bases line up with TRBD2. The germline V gene encodes CDR1 LGHNA and CDR2 YNFKEQ. The junction had 4 bases not matched to a gene; V was cut back by 1 base and J by 2 bases. This CDR3 spans 16 amino acids. The CDR3 here is CASSQVSAGGQETQYF. The CDR3 DNA reads as TGTGCCAGCAGCCAAGTCTCAGCGGGGGGGCAAGAGACCCAGTACTTC.

The table lists this clone with a count of one. The chain has TRBV7-2 and TRBJ2-7; 8 bases fit TRBD1. The J segment lost 5 bases and the V segment lost 6 bases, leaving 6 bases of the junction unmatched. CDR3 length: 13 residues. CDR1 and CDR2 (germline): SGHTA, FQGNSA. The CDR3 sequence: CASSQGAFDEQYV. CDR3 sequence (DNA): TGTGCCAGCAGTCAGGGGGCGTTCGACGAGCAGTACGTC.

The chain joins TRBV5-1 to TRBJ1-2; 10 bases agree with TRBD1. The CDR3 runs 15 residues. Looked up from germline, CDR1 is SGHRS and CDR2 is YFSETQ. V trimming: 3 bases; J trimming: 4 bases; junction bases outside the gene matches: 6. For the CDR3, the DNA is TGCGCCAGCAGCTCCGGACAGGGGGACGTCTATGGCTACACCTTC. Translated: CASSSGQGDVYGYTF.

The V call is TRBV6-5, the J call TRBJ2-7, with TRBD2 matching 9 bases. Germline CDR1 MNHEY, CDR2 SVGAGI. The V segment lost 5 bases and the J segment 6 bases; nucleotides outside the gene matches: 11. The CDR3 runs 15 residues. This chain's CDR3 is CASSPGVAGVGEQYV. The CDR3 DNA sequence: TGTGCCAGCAGTCCCGGGGTAGCGGGAGTGGGCGAGCAGTACGTC.

The genes are TRBV19 and TRBJ1-2; no definite D call. Germline V CDR1 and CDR2: LNHDA, SQIVND (reference sequence). This CDR3 contains 11 residues. Trimming pared 4 bases from V and 5 bases from J, leaving 5 bases between. CDR3 sequence (DNA): TGTGCCAGTAGTACCGGGTATGGCTACACCTTC. Residues: CASSTGYGYTF.

This clone showed up just a few times. The same CDR3 arises from other DNA sequences in this sample as well. The chain links TRBV2 to TRBJ1-2, with no clear D. Germline CDR1 and CDR2: SNHLY and FYNNEI. V was clipped by 3 bases and J by 0 bases, with 2 bases between them. CDR3 length: 12 residues. In DNA form, the CDR3 reads TGTGCCAGCAGTGACTCTAACTATGGCTACACCTTC. It yields the protein CASSDSNYGYTF.

V is TRBV27 and J is TRBJ2-5, with 7 nucleotides matching TRBD2. The J segment lost 0 bases and the V segment lost 3 bases, leaving 1 base of the junction unmatched. The CDR3 contains 14 residues. CDR1 is MNHEY, CDR2 SMNVEV, per germline (reference sequence). CDR3 in amino acids: CASSFSGYQETQYF. The CDR3 DNA reads TGTGCCAGCAGTTTTAGCGGGTACCAAGAGACCCAGTACTTC.

J is TRBJ1-4 and V is TRBV6-1; TRBD1 matches at 7 bases. The CDR3 length is 15 residues. Germline CDR1 is MNHNS and CDR2 is SASEGT. J was trimmed by 4 bases and V by 3 bases; bases with no gene match: 5. In DNA form, the CDR3 reads TGTGCCAGCAGTGATAGGGGACAGCTTAATGAAAAACTGTTTTTT. Amino acid sequence: CASSDRGQLNEKLFF.

CDR3 sequence reads: CAWSVYGGDRIDSNQPQHF. The DNA for the CDR3 is TGTGCCTGGAGTGTTTATGGGGGGGACAGGATCGATAGCAATCAGCCCCAGCATTTT. The chain has TRBV30 and TRBJ1-5; 8 nucleotides match TRBD1. This CDR3 region has 19 residues. The germline V gene encodes CDR1 GTSNPN and CDR2 SVGIG (reference sequence). J lost 0 bases, V lost 0 bases, and 13 bases had no gene match. Full variable domain (remainder filled in from reference TRBV30 and TRBJ1-5): SQTIHQWPATLVQPVGSPLSLECTVEGTSNPNLYWYRQAAGRGLQLLFYSVGIGQISSEVPQNLSASRPQDRQFILSSKKLLLSDSGFYLCAWSVYGGDRIDSNQPQHFGDGTRLSIL.

V is TRBV5-1 and J is TRBJ2-7; 14 positions agree with TRBD2. The V and J ends lost 3 bases and 1 base, in that order; junction bases with no gene match: 6. This CDR3 has 17 amino acids. Germline V gene lookup returns CDR1 SGHRS and CDR2 YFSETQ. The CDR3 nucleotides read TGCGCCAGCAGCTCCAGGACTAGCGGGGGGTTTTCCTACGAGCAGTACTTC. It translates to CASSSRTSGGFSYEQYF.

The V call is TRBV5-6, the J call TRBJ1-2, with TRBD1 matching 7 bases. The CDR3 consists of 14 residues. J lost 4 bases, V lost 6 bases, and 9 bases had no gene match. Germline CDR1 and CDR2: SGHDT and YYEEEE. CDR3 sequence: CASNLDRDAYGYTF. The CDR3 DNA follows: TGTGCCAGCAACCTCGACAGGGATGCCTATGGCTACACCTTC.

V and J are TRBV29-1 and TRBJ1-2; TRBD1 agrees at 7 bases. V dropped 6 bases and J dropped 7; count of bases not matched to a gene: 8. CDR1 is SQVTM, CDR2 ANQGSEA, per germline. The CDR3 totals 12 residues. The CDR3 here is CSVGTVSGGYTF. CDR3 sequence (DNA): TGCAGCGTCGGGACAGTCAGTGGTGGCTACACCTTC.

The V and J genes are TRBV5-8 and TRBJ2-1; TRBD2 agrees at 11 bases. The CDR3 runs to 15 residues. V lost 7 bases, J lost 6 bases, and 9 bases stayed unmatched. Looked up from germline, CDR1 is SGHTS and CDR2 is YDEGEE. This CDR3 reads CASSAGTSGFNEQFF. The CDR3, as DNA: TGTGCCAGCTCAGCCGGGACTAGCGGATTCAATGAGCAGTTCTTC.

The J gene is TRBJ1-3, the V gene TRBV18, with 10 bases aligning to TRBD1. CDR1 is KGHSH, CDR2 LQKENI, per germline. The CDR3 has 16 residues. J was trimmed by 0 bases and V by 5 bases; bases with no gene match: 4. CDR3 residues: CASSLGQGSSGNTIYF. The CDR3 bases are TGTGCCAGCTCATTGGGACAGGGGAGCTCTGGAAACACCATATATTTT.

The chain couples TRBV9 to TRBJ1-1; D unresolved. The length of the CDR3 is 14 residues. Germline loops: CDR1 SGDLS, CDR2 YYNGEE. The ends were cut back, 0 bases at V and 2 bases at J, with 8 bases in the middle. This chain's CDR3 is CASSVVTPNTEAFF. In DNA, the CDR3 is TGTGCCAGCAGCGTAGTGACACCCAACACTGAAGCTTTCTTT. Full variable domain (outside the CDR3, taken from reference TRBV9 and TRBJ1-1): DSGVTQTPKHLITATGQRVTLRCSPRSGDLSVYWYQQSLDQGLQFLIQYYNGEERAKGNILERFSAQQFPDLHSELNLSSLELGDSALYFCASSVVTPNTEAFFGQGTRLTVV.

The V and J genes are TRBV12-5 and TRBJ2-1; tentatively, D is TRBD1 (5 bases). The CDR3 totals 14 residues. Looked up from germline, CDR1 is LGHNT and CDR2 is FRNRAP. The V gene lost 2 bases and the J gene lost 1 base, with 6 bases spanning the gap. CDR3 DNA: TGTGCTAGTGGTTTGCAGGGATCCTACAATGAGCAGTTCTTC. It codes for CASGLQGSYNEQFF.

About this clone itself: Within the sample, other DNA sequences also encode this same CDR3. This sequence joins TRBV30 and TRBJ1-2; D gene uncertain. With 0 bases removed from V and 4 bases from J, the gap between germline ends came to 6 bases. Germline values: CDR1 GTSNPN, CDR2 SVGIG (reference sequence). CDR3 length: 12 amino acids. The CDR3 sequence: CAWSVSVYGYTF. CDR3 nucleotide sequence: TGTGCCTGGAGTGTAAGCGTCTATGGCTACACCTTC.

In its sample, this clone was seen once. The rearrangement links TRBV25-1 to TRBJ2-1, with TRBD1 identical over 9 bases. V lost 2 bases, J lost 5 bases, and 4 bases stayed unmatched. The CDR3 sequence is 15 residues long. CDR1 is MGHDK and CDR2 is SYGVNS in the germline V gene. CDR3 nucleotides: TGTGCCAGCAGTGAAACAGGGGGCTGGGACAATGAGCAGTTCTTC. It is translated as CASSETGGWDNEQFF.

J is TRBJ1-1 and V is TRBV5-1; D not certain. V was trimmed by 4 bases and J by 5 bases, leaving 21 bases between them. The CDR3 extends over 16 amino acids. Germline V CDR1 and CDR2: SGHRS, YFSETQ. CDR3: CASSPNLAIWRTEAFF. As DNA, the CDR3 is TGCGCCAGCAGCCCCAACCTGGCCATTTGGAGGACTGAAGCTTTCTTT.

The rearrangement links TRBV30 to TRBJ1-6, with D possibly TRBD1 on 6 matching bases. Trimming shortened V by 2 bases and J by 0 bases, and 17 bases separated the two germline ends. There are 18 residues in the CDR3. The germline CDR1 and CDR2 sequences are GTSNPN and SVGIG (reference sequence). CDR3 in DNA: TGTGCCTGGAGTATCTCAAGGGGGTTAAGCTCCTATAATTCACCCCTCCACTTT. Its protein is CAWSISRGLSSYNSPLHF.

This clone has just one count. This sequence joins TRBV6-6 and TRBJ2-3; a possible D gene is TRBD1 (7 bases). Between the trimmed V and J ends, which lost 7 bases and 5 bases, there was a span of 13 bases. The CDR3 is 13 amino acids. From germline, CDR1 is MNHNY and CDR2 SVGAGI (reference sequence). Written as DNA, the CDR3 is TGTGCCAGCACAGGCAGGGGGGTAGATACGCAGTATTTT. Translated: CASTGRGVDTQYF.

This clone was seen more than once but under ten times. This sequence joins TRBV6-5 and TRBJ1-2, with D perhaps matching TRBD1 (5 bases). The CDR3 is made up of 11 amino acids. The V gene lost 7 bases and the J gene lost 5 bases, with 8 bases spanning the gap. The germline V gene has CDR1 MNHEY and CDR2 SVGAGI. In nucleotides, the CDR3 is TGTGCCAGCACTCAGGGTTATGGCTACACCTTC. Translating it yields CASTQGYGYTF.

The chain uses TRBV7-9 and TRBJ2-1, with 10 positions matching TRBD2. The V gene end was trimmed by 5 bases and the J gene end by 8 bases; junction bases not matched to a gene: 15. CDR3 length equals 17 residues. Germline V lookup: CDR1 SEHNR, CDR2 FQNEAQ (reference sequence). In DNA, the CDR3 is TGTGCCAGCAGCCTGGGGGCGCTAGCGGGAGATTTCCATGAGCAGTTCTTC. It translates to CASSLGALAGDFHEQFF.

This chain uses TRBV5-4 with TRBJ2-4, with 12 bases aligning to TRBD2. V trimming: 5 bases; J trimming: 5 bases; junction bases outside the gene matches: 8. This CDR3 is built from 16 residues. Germline values: CDR1 SGHNT, CDR2 YYREEE (reference sequence). CDR3 region: CASSFRTSGEQNIQYF. The CDR3, as DNA: TGTGCCAGCAGTTTTAGGACTAGCGGGGAACAAAACATTCAGTACTTC.

This chain uses TRBV7-9 with TRBJ2-3; unclear D gene. The CDR3 loop spans 13 amino acids. V lost 3 bases, J lost 4 bases, and 8 bases lay in between. CDR1 and CDR2 from the germline V gene are SEHNR and FQNEAQ (reference sequence). The CDR3 DNA follows: TGTGCCAGCAGCTTGGGCTCCCCAGATACGCAGTATTTT. Translating it yields CASSLGSPDTQYF.

This chain connects TRBV27 to TRBJ1-2, with D possibly being TRBD1 (6 bases). V dropped 6 bases and J dropped 2 bases, with 19 bases sitting between them. CDR1 and CDR2 (germline): MNHEY, SMNVEV (reference sequence). The CDR3 has 16 amino acids. In DNA, the CDR3 is TGTGCCAGCAGGCAGGCTTGGGCAGGGGCCAACTATGGCTACACCTTC. Its protein product is CASRQAWAGANYGYTF.

V is TRBV6-5 and J is TRBJ2-5; D uncertain. V lost 4 bases to trimming and J lost 1 base, with 4 bases between them. Germline assignment: CDR1 MNHEY and CDR2 SVGAGI. The CDR3 is made up of 12 amino acids. The CDR3 sequence: CASSSLQETQYF. The CDR3 DNA sequence: TGTGCCAGCAGTTCCCTCCAAGAGACCCAGTACTTC.

This chain uses TRBV27 with TRBJ2-7, with 9 bases fitting TRBD1. This CDR3 comprises 14 residues. V dropped 3 bases and J dropped 6; count of bases not matched to a gene: 6. Germline V gene sequence: CDR1 MNHEY, CDR2 SMNVEV (reference sequence). The CDR3 loop is CASSFAGTGSEQYF. The CDR3 DNA sequence: TGTGCCAGCAGTTTCGCCGGGACAGGGAGCGAGCAGTACTTC.

The chain carries TRBV12-5 and TRBJ2-3; perhaps TRBD2 as D (6 bases). The V end was cut by 7 bases, the J end by 4 bases, with 15 bases between. The V gene's germline CDR1 is LGHNT and CDR2 FRNRAP. The CDR3 is made up of 14 amino acids. In DNA form, the CDR3 reads TGTGCTAGTGTGGGACTCCAGGGATCAGATACGCAGTATTTT. Translation gives CASVGLQGSDTQYF.